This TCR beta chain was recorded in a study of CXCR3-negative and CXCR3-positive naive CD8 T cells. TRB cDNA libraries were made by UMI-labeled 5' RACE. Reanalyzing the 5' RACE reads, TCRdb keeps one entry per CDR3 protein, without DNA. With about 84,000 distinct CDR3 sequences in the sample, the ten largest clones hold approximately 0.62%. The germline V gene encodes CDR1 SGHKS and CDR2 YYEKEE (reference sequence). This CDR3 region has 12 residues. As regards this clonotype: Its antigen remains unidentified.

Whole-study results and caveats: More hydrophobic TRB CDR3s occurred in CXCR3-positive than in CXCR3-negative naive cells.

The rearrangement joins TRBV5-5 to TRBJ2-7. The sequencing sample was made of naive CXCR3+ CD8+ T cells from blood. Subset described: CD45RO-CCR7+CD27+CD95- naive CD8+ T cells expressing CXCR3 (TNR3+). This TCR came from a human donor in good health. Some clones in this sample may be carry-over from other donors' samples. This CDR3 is CASSWGLEEQYF.